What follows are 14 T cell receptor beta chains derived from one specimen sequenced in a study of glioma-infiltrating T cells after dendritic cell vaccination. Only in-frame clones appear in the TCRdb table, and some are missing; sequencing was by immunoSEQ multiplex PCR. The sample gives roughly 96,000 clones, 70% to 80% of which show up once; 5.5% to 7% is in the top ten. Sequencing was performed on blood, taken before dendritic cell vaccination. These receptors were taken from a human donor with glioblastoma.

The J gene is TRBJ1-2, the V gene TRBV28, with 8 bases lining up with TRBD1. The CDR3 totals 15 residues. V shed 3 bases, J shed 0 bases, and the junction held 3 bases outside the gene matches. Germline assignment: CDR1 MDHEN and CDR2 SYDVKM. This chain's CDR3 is CASSFPQGANYGYTF. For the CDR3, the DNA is TGTGCCAGCAGTTTCCCACAGGGGGCTAACTATGGCTACACCTTC.

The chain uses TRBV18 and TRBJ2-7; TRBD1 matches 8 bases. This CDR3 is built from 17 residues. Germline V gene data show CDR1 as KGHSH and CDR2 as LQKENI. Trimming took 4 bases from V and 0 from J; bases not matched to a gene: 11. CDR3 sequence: CASSQRQGRGSSYEQYF. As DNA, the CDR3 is TGTGCCAGCTCACAGCGACAGGGGCGAGGTAGCTCCTACGAGCAGTACTTC.

The CDR3 DNA sequence: TGCGCCAGCAGAGATTCGACAGGGTTAGATACGCAGTATTTT. It yields the protein CASRDSTGLDTQYF. This chain links TRBV5-1 with TRBJ2-3, with 7 bases lining up with TRBD1. With V trimmed by 5 bases and J by 5 bases, 8 bases remained unmatched. CDR3 length: 14 residues. Germline CDR1 SGHRS, CDR2 YFSETQ.

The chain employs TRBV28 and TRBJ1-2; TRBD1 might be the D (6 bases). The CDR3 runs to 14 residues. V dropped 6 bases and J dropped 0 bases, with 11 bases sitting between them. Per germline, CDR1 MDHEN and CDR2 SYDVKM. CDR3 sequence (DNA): TGTGCCAGCAGAGGGACACTAGCTAACTATGGCTACACCTTC. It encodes CASRGTLANYGYTF.

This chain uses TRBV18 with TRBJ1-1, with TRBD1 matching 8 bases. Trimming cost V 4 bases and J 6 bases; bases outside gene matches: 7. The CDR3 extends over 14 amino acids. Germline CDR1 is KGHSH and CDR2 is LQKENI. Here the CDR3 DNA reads TGTGCCAGCTCACGCGGACAGGGTAGACCTGAAGCTTTCTTT. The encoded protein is CASSRGQGRPEAFF.

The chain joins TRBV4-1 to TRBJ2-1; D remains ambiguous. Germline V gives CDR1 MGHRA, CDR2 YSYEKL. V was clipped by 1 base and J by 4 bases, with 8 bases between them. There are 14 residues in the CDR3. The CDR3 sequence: CASSQVGQYNEQFF. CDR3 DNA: TGCGCCAGCAGCCAAGTTGGCCAGTACAATGAGCAGTTCTTC.

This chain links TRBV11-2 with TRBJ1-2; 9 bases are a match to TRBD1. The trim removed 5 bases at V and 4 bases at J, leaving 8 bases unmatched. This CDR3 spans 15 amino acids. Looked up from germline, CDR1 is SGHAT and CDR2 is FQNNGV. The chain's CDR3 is CASSPRDRAIYGYTF. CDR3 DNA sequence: TGTGCCAGCAGCCCACGGGACAGGGCGATCTATGGCTACACCTTC.

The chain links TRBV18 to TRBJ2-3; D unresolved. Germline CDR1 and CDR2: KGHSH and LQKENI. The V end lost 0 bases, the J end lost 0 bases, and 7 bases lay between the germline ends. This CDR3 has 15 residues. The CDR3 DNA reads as TGTGCCAGCTCACCACCGTCCCTTAGCACAGATACGCAGTATTTT. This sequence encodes CASSPPSLSTDTQYF.

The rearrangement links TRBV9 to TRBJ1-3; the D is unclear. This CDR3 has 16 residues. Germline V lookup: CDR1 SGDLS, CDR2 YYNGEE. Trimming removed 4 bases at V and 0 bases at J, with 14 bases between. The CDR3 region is CASSPALARSGNTIYF. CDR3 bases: TGTGCCAGCAGCCCCGCCTTGGCCCGCTCTGGAAACACCATATATTTT.

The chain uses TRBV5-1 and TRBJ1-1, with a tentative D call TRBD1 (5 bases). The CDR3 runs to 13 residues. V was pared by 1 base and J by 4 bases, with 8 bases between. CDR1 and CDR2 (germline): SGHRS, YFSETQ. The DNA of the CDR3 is TGCGCCAGCAGCTTGTCGGGGGGCACTGAAGCTTTCTTT. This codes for CASSLSGGTEAFF.

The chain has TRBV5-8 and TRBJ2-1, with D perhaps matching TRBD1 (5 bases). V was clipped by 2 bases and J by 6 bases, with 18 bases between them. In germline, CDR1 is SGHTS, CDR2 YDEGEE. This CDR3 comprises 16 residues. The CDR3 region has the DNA TGTGCCAGCAGCTTCACCATACAGACAGTAGGCAATGAGCAGTTCTTC. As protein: CASSFTIQTVGNEQFF.

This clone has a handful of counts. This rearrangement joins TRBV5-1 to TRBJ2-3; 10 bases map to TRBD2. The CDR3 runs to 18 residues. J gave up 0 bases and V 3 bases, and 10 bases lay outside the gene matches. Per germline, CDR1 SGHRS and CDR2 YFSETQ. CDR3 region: CASSSIGLAEVSTDTQYF. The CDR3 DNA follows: TGCGCCAGCAGCTCAATCGGACTAGCGGAGGTAAGCACAGATACGCAGTATTTT. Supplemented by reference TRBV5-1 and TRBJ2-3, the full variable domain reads KAGVTQTPRYLIKTRGQQVTLSCSPISGHRSVSWYQQTPGQGLQFLFEYFSETQRNKGNFPGRFSGRQFSNSRSEMNVSTLELGDSALYLCASSSIGLAEVSTDTQYFGPGTRLTVL.

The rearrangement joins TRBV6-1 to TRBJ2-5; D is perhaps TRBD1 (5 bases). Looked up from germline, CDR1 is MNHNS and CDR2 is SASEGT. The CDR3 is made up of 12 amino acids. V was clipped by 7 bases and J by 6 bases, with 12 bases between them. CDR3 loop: CASTSKGQTQYF. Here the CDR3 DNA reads TGTGCCAGCACTAGTAAGGGGCAGACCCAGTACTTC.

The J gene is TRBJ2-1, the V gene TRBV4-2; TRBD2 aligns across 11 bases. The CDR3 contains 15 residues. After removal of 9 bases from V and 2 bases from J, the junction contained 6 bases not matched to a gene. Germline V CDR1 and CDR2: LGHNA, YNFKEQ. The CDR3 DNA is TGTGCCAGGTCTAGCGGGGGGCCCCCCTACAATGAGCAGTTCTTC. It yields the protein CARSSGGPPYNEQFF.